Following are 15 T cell receptor beta chains from one sample sequenced in a study of identical twins. In TCRdb, the 5' RACE reads were re-called with MiXCR into one record per CDR3 protein. Of 550,000 to 700,000 distinct CDR3 sequences in the sample, over 8.5% were seen once. The sample was also reused in another study, on yellow fever vaccine responses in identical twins.

Sequencing was performed on PBMCs. These receptors all come from a woman aged 18-29 years in good health.

This clonotype was seen a few times. The chain has TRBV3-1 and TRBJ1-5; weak D call: TRBD1 (6 bases). V lost 2 bases to trimming and J lost 0 bases, with 11 bases between them. This CDR3 is 16 amino acids long. Germline CDR1 is LGHDT and CDR2 is YNNKEL (reference sequence). The CDR3 DNA reads as TGTGCCAGCAGCCAATACAGGGACCCTAGCAATCAGCCCCAGCATTTT. Its translation: CASSQYRDPSNQPQHF.

Many counts were recorded for this clonotype. The chain links TRBV24-1 to TRBJ2-1, with TRBD2 matching 13 bases. The V gene end was trimmed by 4 bases and the J gene end by 7 bases; junction bases not matched to a gene: 6. CDR3 length equals 16 residues. Germline CDR1 and CDR2: KGHDR and SFDVKD. In DNA, the CDR3 is TGTGCCACCAGTGAGACGACTAGCGGGGGGCCAAATGAGCAGTTCTTC. Its translation: CATSETTSGGPNEQFF.

The genes are TRBV12-3 or TRBV12-4 and TRBJ2-2, with D hard to call. V was cut by 7 bases and J by 1 base, with 13 bases left in between. The CDR3 has 15 residues. The CDR3 sequence is CASTLRIVNTGELFF. CDR3 coding DNA: TGTGCCAGCACCTTAAGGATAGTGAACACCGGGGAGCTGTTTTTT.

This clonotype was seen at least ten times. The chain carries TRBV29-1 and TRBJ2-2; either TRBD1 or TRBD2 may supply D (5 bases each). The V and J ends lost 1 base and 3 bases respectively, with 15 bases between them. The germline gives CDR1 SQVTM, CDR2 ANQGSEA. CDR3 length equals 16 residues. The CDR3 is CSVEGPGVGDTGELFF. Written as DNA, the CDR3 is TGCAGCGTTGAAGGGCCCGGGGTAGGGGACACCGGGGAGCTGTTTTTT.

This chain links TRBV7-2 with TRBJ2-2; 9 positions match TRBD2. The CDR3 runs to 14 residues. Germline assignment: CDR1 SGHTA and CDR2 FQGNSA. V shed 7 bases, J shed 3 bases, and the junction held 3 bases outside the gene matches. The DNA for the CDR3 is TGTGCCAGCAACGCGGGAGGGCACACCGGGGAGCTGTTTTTT. Protein product: CASNAGGHTGELFF.

J is TRBJ2-1 and V is TRBV4-3, with TRBD2 matching over 7 bases. CDR3 length: 16 residues. Germline V lookup: CDR1 LGHNA, CDR2 YSLEER. Trimming at V came to 3 bases and at J to 4 bases, leaving 9 bases not matched to a gene. The CDR3 loop is CASSQDLAEIYNEQFF. The CDR3 DNA reads as TGCGCCAGCAGCCAGGACCTAGCGGAAATATACAATGAGCAGTTCTTC.

This clonotype was detected many times. V usage is TRBV15 and J usage is TRBJ1-5; D unresolved. The CDR3 runs 13 residues. Germline values: CDR1 LNHNV, CDR2 YYDKDF (reference sequence). Trimming shortened V by 0 bases and J by 6 bases, and 6 bases separated the two germline ends. The CDR3 bases are TGTGCCACCAGCAGAGACAACAGTCAGCCCCAGCATTTT. Translating it yields CATSRDNSQPQHF.

This clonotype was counted at least ten times. V is TRBV24-1 and J is TRBJ2-3; D unresolved. The V gene lost 3 bases and the J gene lost 8 bases, with 11 bases spanning the gap. This CDR3 spans 13 amino acids. Germline CDR1 reads KGHDR; CDR2 reads SFDVKD. As DNA, the CDR3 is TGTGCCACCAGTGATGTCCCAGCCGGTACGCAGTATTTT. It translates to CATSDVPAGTQYF.

J is TRBJ2-5 and V is TRBV29-1; D might be TRBD1 (6 bases). Trimming left V 5 bases short and J 5 bases short, with 12 bases between. The CDR3 spans 12 residues. Germline CDR1 SQVTM, CDR2 ANQGSEA. The CDR3 loop reads CSVRQGPETQYF. The CDR3 bases are TGCAGCGTTCGTCAGGGGCCGGAGACCCAGTACTTC.

This clonotype was seen many times. V and J are TRBV5-4 and TRBJ2-1; D call uncertain. The CDR3 contains 14 residues. Germline CDR1 and CDR2: SGHNT and YYREEE (reference sequence). Trimming stripped 5 bases from V and 1 base from J, with 10 bases between. The CDR3 here is CASRSPFSYNEQFF. The CDR3 region has the DNA TGTGCCAGCAGGTCACCCTTTTCCTACAATGAGCAGTTCTTC.

The V call is TRBV6-5, the J call TRBJ2-7; 10 nucleotides agree with TRBD2. The V segment lost 2 bases and the J segment 5 bases; nucleotides outside the gene matches: 12. Germline-derived CDR1 and CDR2 are MNHEY and SVGAGI. The CDR3 runs to 17 residues. CDR3: CASSYAGLALPKDEQYF. As DNA, the CDR3 is TGTGCCAGCAGTTACGCGGGACTAGCGCTCCCAAAGGACGAGCAGTACTTC.

The J gene is TRBJ2-3, the V gene TRBV21-1; the DNA was not compared with TRBD1, the D call given in the table. TRBV21-1 is listed as a pseudogene. The CDR3 covers 14 residues. CDR3 DNA: TGTGCCAGCAGCCACCGGACAGAAACAGATACGCAGTATTTT. It codes for CASSHRTETDTQYF.

The chain recombines TRBV14 with TRBJ2-6, with D perhaps TRBD1 (5 bases). The CDR3 has 17 amino acids. V lost 4 bases, J lost 0 bases, and 13 bases lay in between. The germline V gene encodes CDR1 SGHDN and CDR2 FVKESK. In DNA form, the CDR3 reads TGTGCCAGCAGCCGCCTGGGGCAGGACTCTGGGGCCAACGTCCTGACTTTC. This sequence encodes CASSRLGQDSGANVLTF. Together with reference TRBV14 and TRBJ2-6, the CDR3 gives the full variable domain: EAGVTQFPSHSVIEKGQTVTLRCDPISGHDNLYWYRRVMGKEIKFLLHFVKESKQDESGMPNNRFLAERTGGTYSTLKVQPAELEDSGVYFCASSRLGQDSGANVLTFGAGSRLTVL.

V gene TRBV20-1 combines with J gene TRBJ2-5; 7 nucleotides line up with TRBD2. With V trimmed by 6 bases and J by 2 bases, 9 bases remained unmatched. CDR1 and CDR2 (germline): DFQATT, SNEGSKA (reference sequence). The CDR3 sequence is 14 residues long. This CDR3 is CSATTSRDQETQYF. CDR3 DNA: TGCAGTGCAACGACTAGCAGGGATCAAGAGACCCAGTACTTC.

The rearrangement uses TRBV7-3 and TRBJ2-2, with TRBD2 identical over 9 bases. The CDR3 is made up of 16 amino acids. The junction had 11 bases not matched to a gene; V was cut back by 5 bases and J by 7 bases. Germline V gives CDR1 SGHTA, CDR2 FQGTGA. The CDR3, as DNA: TGTGCCAGCAGCGCATCTAGCGGGGCAGGCGGCGGGGAGCTGTTTTTT. As protein: CASSASSGAGGGELFF.